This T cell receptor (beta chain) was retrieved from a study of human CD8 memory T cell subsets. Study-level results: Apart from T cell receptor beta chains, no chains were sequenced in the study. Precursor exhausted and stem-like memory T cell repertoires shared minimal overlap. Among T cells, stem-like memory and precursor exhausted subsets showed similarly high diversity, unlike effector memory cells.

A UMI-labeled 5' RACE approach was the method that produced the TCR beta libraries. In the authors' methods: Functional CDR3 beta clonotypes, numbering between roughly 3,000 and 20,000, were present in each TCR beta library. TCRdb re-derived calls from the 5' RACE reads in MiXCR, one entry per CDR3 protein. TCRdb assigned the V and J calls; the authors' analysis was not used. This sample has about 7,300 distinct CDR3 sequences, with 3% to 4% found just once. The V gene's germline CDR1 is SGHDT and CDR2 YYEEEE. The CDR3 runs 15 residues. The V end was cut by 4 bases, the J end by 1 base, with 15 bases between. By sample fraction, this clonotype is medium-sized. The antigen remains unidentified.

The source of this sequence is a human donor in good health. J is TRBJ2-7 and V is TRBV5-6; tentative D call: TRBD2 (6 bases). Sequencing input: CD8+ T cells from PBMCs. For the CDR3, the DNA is TGTGCCAGCAGCCTCCCGGGGAGGAATTCCTACGAGCAGTACTTC. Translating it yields CASSLPGRNSYEQYF.